This T cell receptor (beta chain) emerged from a study of T cells after yellow fever vaccination. TCRdb recomputed calls from the 5' RACE reads with MiXCR, one row per CDR3 protein. Seen here are hundreds of thousands of distinct CDR3 sequences, roughly 5% observed once, and the top ten hold less than 3.5%. The CDR3 contains 12 residues. The junction had 2 bases not matched to a gene; V was cut back by 6 bases and J by 8 bases. This clonotype has a count of ten or more. The sequences come from CD4+ T cells sorted from PBMCs, collected on the day of the yellow fever booster vaccination. The sequence came from a man between 18 and 29 years old who received the YFV17D yellow fever vaccine. The chain uses TRBV12-3 or TRBV12-4 and TRBJ2-4; 9 bases agree with TRBD1. CDR3: CASSRQGDIQYF. CDR3 nucleotides: TGTGCCAGCAGCCGACAGGGGGACATTCAGTACTTC.